The next 3 T cell receptor beta chains were all read from a single sample in a study of blood T cell repertoires in COVID-19. Assay used: immunoSEQ multiplex PCR; TCRdb lists only in-frame clones, some missing. The data hold under 450,000 clones, with 89% observed a single time. The sequencing sample was made of peripheral blood. These receptors were obtained from a woman in her 40s with COVID-19, enrolled during active disease.

This chain uses TRBV5-1 with TRBJ1-6, with D perhaps matching TRBD1 (5 bases). CDR1 is SGHRS, CDR2 YFSETQ, per germline. The CDR3 runs 13 residues. The V end was cut by 5 bases, the J end by 10 bases, with 13 bases between. CDR3 DNA: TGCGCCAGCAGGACAGAGAGCAGATCACCCCTCCACTTT. Residues: CASRTESRSPLHF.

The J gene is TRBJ1-5, the V gene TRBV27; no reliable D call. CDR3 size: 13 residues. CDR1 and CDR2 (germline): MNHEY, SMNVEV (reference sequence). Trimming removed 4 bases at V and 0 bases at J, with 4 bases between. The CDR3 spells CASSSFSNQPQHF. The CDR3 DNA follows: TGTGCCAGCAGTTCCTTTAGCAATCAGCCCCAGCATTTT.

The V gene is TRBV27, the J gene TRBJ2-2, with D perhaps matching TRBD2 (5 bases). The germline CDR1 and CDR2 sequences are MNHEY and SMNVEV (reference sequence). The CDR3 totals 16 residues. The V end lost 7 bases, the J end lost 0 bases, and 15 bases lay between the germline ends. The CDR3 region has the DNA TGTGCCAGCAACTTCAGGAGGATAACGAACACCGGGGAGCTGTTTTTT. It codes for CASNFRRITNTGELFF.